The present T cell receptor (beta chain) was sequenced within a study of regulatory T cells in long-lasting Graves disease. Study-wide results and limits: Persistent patients shared under 3,000 public clonotypes among themselves. Newly diagnosed patients shared fewer, at under 1,000.

Assembly of TCR beta libraries relied on iRepertoire HTBI primers together with Arm-PCR of CDR3 regions. TCRdb ran MiXCR on the multiplex PCR reads and lists one entry per CDR3 protein. The data show about 540,000 distinct CDR3 sequences, with roughly 14% seen just once and 8% to 10% held by the top ten. This CDR3 has 13 residues. V gave up 4 bases and J gave up 2 bases, with 12 bases separating them. The germline gives CDR1 DFQATT, CDR2 SNEGSKA (reference sequence). Time point reported: newly diagnosed GD, antithyroid drugs for less than 3 months. Preparation of the TCR library used RNA extracted from PBMCs. The table lists this clonotype with many counts. Its specificity is not known. These data also featured in a second study, about T cells in Graves' hyperthyroidism and ophthalmopathy.

The TCR was taken from a man aged 25-45 years with Graves disease. The chain is built from TRBV20-1 and TRBJ2-7, with D possibly being TRBD1 or TRBD2 (6 bases each). The specimen comprised peripheral blood mononuclear cells (PBMCs), sampled at new diagnosis, from a patient treated with antithyroid drugs. CDR3 coding DNA: TGCAGTGCTACGGGGGCAGCCGCCTACGAGCAGTACTTC. This codes for CSATGAAAYEQYF.